This is a list of T cell receptor beta chains from one sample in a study of spatial heterogeneity in lung cancer. Using its own MiXCR run on the 5' RACE reads, TCRdb lists one record per CDR3 protein. Among fewer than 45,000 distinct CDR3 sequences listed, approximately 7% were seen once. The material sequenced was PBMCs, taken at surgery. The receptors stem from a female donor with early-stage non-small cell lung cancer. The CDR3 runs from the conserved cysteine through the conserved F or W. The D gene is left open where the match is weak. Clone size is given for some rows only: seen once, a few or many times, or a class if the clone is expanded.

j_call: TRBJ2-3
d_call: NA
clone_size: many
v_call: TRBV2
cdr3_aa: CASTRTDTQYF
cdr3_nt: TGTGCCAGCACTCGCACAGATACGCAGTATTTT

j_call: TRBJ2-1
d_call: NA
clone_size: many
v_call: TRBV7-2
cdr3_aa: CASNTQANEQFF
cdr3_nt: TGTGCCAGCAACACCCAGGCCAATGAGCAGTTCTTC

j_call: TRBJ2-3
d_call: TRBD2
clone_size: many
v_call: TRBV14
cdr3_aa: CASSQPGRRSLETDTQYF
cdr3_nt: TGTGCCAGCAGCCAGCCCGGGAGGAGGAGCTTAGAAACAGATACGCAGTATTTT

j_call: TRBJ2-1
d_call: NA
clone_size: NA
v_call: TRBV11-3
cdr3_aa: CASSLGQGGQSSYNEQFF
cdr3_nt: TGTGCCAGCAGCTTAGGTCAGGGGGGCCAGAGCTCCTACAATGAGCAGTTCTTC

j_call: TRBJ2-7
d_call: NA
clone_size: few
v_call: TRBV29-1
cdr3_aa: CSVEGEGGDEQYF
cdr3_nt: TGCAGCGTTGAAGGTGAGGGGGGCGACGAGCAGTACTTC

j_call: TRBJ1-6
d_call: NA
clone_size: many
v_call: TRBV12-3/TRBV12-4
cdr3_aa: CASRPTGGPTTLHF
cdr3_nt: TGTGCCAGCAGACCAACGGGGGGCCCCACCACCCTCCACTTT

j_call: TRBJ2-7
d_call: TRBD1
clone_size: NA
v_call: TRBV20-1
cdr3_aa: CSAPDRARGYEQYF
cdr3_nt: TGCAGTGCCCCTGACAGGGCCCGAGGGTACGAGCAGTACTTC

j_call: TRBJ1-4
d_call: NA
clone_size: few
v_call: TRBV7-9
cdr3_aa: CASSFVLSMGTGQNEKLFF
cdr3_nt: TGTGCCAGCAGCTTTGTTTTAAGTATGGGTACCGGTCAGAATGAAAAACTGTTTTTT

j_call: TRBJ2-3
d_call: NA
clone_size: many
v_call: TRBV7-3
cdr3_aa: CASSQSYTDTQYF
cdr3_nt: TGTGCCAGCAGCCAATCCTACACAGATACGCAGTATTTT

j_call: TRBJ2-2
d_call: TRBD1
clone_size: many
v_call: TRBV20-1
cdr3_aa: CRADRVNTGELFF
cdr3_nt: TGCAGAGCAGACAGGGTCAACACCGGGGAGCTGTTTTTT

j_call: TRBJ2-6
d_call: NA
clone_size: many
v_call: TRBV29-1
cdr3_aa: CSAGQGSYSGANVLTF
cdr3_nt: TGCAGCGCAGGTCAGGGGTCCTACTCTGGGGCCAACGTCCTGACTTTC

j_call: TRBJ1-2
d_call: TRBD1
clone_size: NA
v_call: TRBV12-3/TRBV12-4
cdr3_aa: CASSLTTGVGYGYTF
cdr3_nt: TGTGCCAGCAGTTTAACGACAGGGGTTGGCTATGGCTACACCTTC

j_call: TRBJ2-1
d_call: NA
clone_size: many
v_call: TRBV29-1
cdr3_aa: CSGLRGGGRDEQFF
cdr3_nt: TGCAGCGGACTTAGGGGGGGAGGCAGGGATGAGCAGTTCTTC

j_call: TRBJ2-3
d_call: TRBD2
clone_size: many
v_call: TRBV4-3
cdr3_aa: CASSQALAGGPDTQYF
cdr3_nt: TGCGCCAGCAGCCAAGCACTAGCGGGGGGGCCAGATACGCAGTATTTT

j_call: TRBJ1-6
d_call: NA
clone_size: NA
v_call: TRBV21-1
cdr3_aa: CASSKVRGVIRWTHNSPLHF
cdr3_nt: TGTGCCAGCAGCAAAGTGAGAGGAGTAATAAGGTGGACCCATAATTCACCCCTCCACTTT

j_call: TRBJ1-2
d_call: TRBD1
clone_size: many
v_call: TRBV4-3
cdr3_aa: CASSQETGAGYTF
cdr3_nt: TGCGCCAGCAGCCAAGAGACAGGGGCCGGCTACACCTTC

j_call: TRBJ1-1
d_call: TRBD1
clone_size: many
v_call: TRBV10-3
cdr3_aa: CAISEGGTGSLNTEAFF
cdr3_nt: TGTGCCATCAGTGAGGGGGGGACAGGCAGCTTGAACACTGAAGCTTTCTTT

j_call: TRBJ2-3
d_call: TRBD1
clone_size: few
v_call: TRBV5-1
cdr3_aa: CASSSGNRGSRRTDTQYF
cdr3_nt: TGCGCCAGCAGCTCAGGTAACAGGGGGAGTCGTCGCACAGATACGCAGTATTTT

j_call: TRBJ1-4
d_call: NA
clone_size: many
v_call: TRBV5-5
cdr3_aa: CASSSPGPNSGMGVYEKLFF
cdr3_nt: TGTGCCAGCAGCTCCCCGGGCCCGAACTCCGGAATGGGGGTTTATGAAAAACTGTTTTTT

j_call: TRBJ1-1
d_call: NA
clone_size: many
v_call: TRBV6-5
cdr3_aa: CASSSSTDEAFF
cdr3_nt: TGTGCCAGCAGTTCATCGACAGATGAAGCTTTCTTT

j_call: TRBJ2-2
d_call: NA
clone_size: NA
v_call: TRBV7-2
cdr3_aa: CASSLDGGANTGELFF
cdr3_nt: TGTGCCAGCAGCTTAGATGGCGGTGCGAACACCGGGGAGCTGTTTTTT

j_call: TRBJ1-1
d_call: TRBD1
clone_size: few
v_call: TRBV7-6
cdr3_aa: CASSRTPWGQGAFTEAFF
cdr3_nt: TGTGCCAGCAGCCGAACACCTTGGGGACAGGGGGCTTTCACTGAAGCTTTCTTT

j_call: TRBJ2-6
d_call: NA
clone_size: few
v_call: TRBV7-3
cdr3_aa: CATSPGANVLTF
cdr3_nt: TGTGCCACCTCCCCGGGGGCCAACGTCCTGACTTTC

j_call: TRBJ2-7
d_call: NA
clone_size: many
v_call: TRBV27
cdr3_aa: CASGRDEQYF
cdr3_nt: TGTGCCAGCGGCAGGGACGAGCAGTACTTC

j_call: TRBJ1-2
d_call: NA
clone_size: many
v_call: TRBV3-1
cdr3_aa: CASSQAHRVGYGYTF
cdr3_nt: TGTGCCAGCAGCCAAGCCCACAGGGTAGGCTATGGCTACACCTTC

j_call: TRBJ2-3
d_call: NA
clone_size: many
v_call: TRBV11-1
cdr3_aa: CASSFKGAAYTDTQYF
cdr3_nt: TGTGCCAGCAGCTTTAAAGGGGCCGCTTACACAGATACGCAGTATTTT

j_call: TRBJ2-4
d_call: NA
clone_size: few
v_call: TRBV20-1
cdr3_aa: CSASGQGDKNIQYF
cdr3_nt: TGCAGTGCTAGTGGCCAGGGCGACAAAAACATTCAGTACTTC

j_call: TRBJ1-6
d_call: NA
clone_size: few
v_call: TRBV18
cdr3_aa: CASSPGVNSPLHF
cdr3_nt: TGTGCCAGCTCACCAGGGGTTAATTCACCCCTCCACTTT

j_call: TRBJ1-4
d_call: NA
clone_size: many
v_call: TRBV7-2
cdr3_aa: CASSLLGPGGEKLFF
cdr3_nt: TGTGCCAGCAGCTTACTCGGCCCCGGGGGTGAAAAACTGTTTTTT

j_call: TRBJ1-2
d_call: TRBD1
clone_size: NA
v_call: TRBV25-1
cdr3_aa: CASSDPDRAGGYTF
cdr3_nt: TGTGCCAGCAGTGACCCCGACAGGGCTGGTGGCTACACCTTC

j_call: TRBJ2-3
d_call: TRBD1
clone_size: NA
v_call: TRBV6-5
cdr3_aa: CASKHRGFSADTQYF
cdr3_nt: TGTGCCAGCAAACACAGGGGCTTTTCCGCAGATACGCAGTATTTT

j_call: TRBJ1-5
d_call: NA
clone_size: many
v_call: TRBV20-1
cdr3_aa: CSASGEHNQPQHF
cdr3_nt: TGCAGTGCTAGCGGCGAGCACAATCAGCCCCAGCATTTT

j_call: TRBJ2-1
d_call: TRBD2
clone_size: NA
v_call: TRBV6-6
cdr3_aa: CASSGGSSYNEQFF
cdr3_nt: TGTGCCAGCAGCGGGGGGAGCTCCTACAATGAGCAGTTCTTC

j_call: TRBJ2-7
d_call: NA
clone_size: NA
v_call: TRBV5-5
cdr3_aa: CASSLGRSYEQYF
cdr3_nt: TGTGCCAGCAGCCTCGGACGTTCCTACGAGCAGTACTTC

j_call: TRBJ1-6
d_call: NA
clone_size: many
v_call: TRBV6-2/TRBV6-3
cdr3_aa: CASSYWAGRSPLHF
cdr3_nt: TGTGCCAGCAGTTACTGGGCAGGGAGATCACCCCTCCACTTT

j_call: TRBJ1-2
d_call: TRBD1
clone_size: few
v_call: TRBV29-1
cdr3_aa: CSVVQGGTARDYGYTF
cdr3_nt: TGCAGCGTTGTCCAGGGGGGGACGGCTCGGGATTATGGCTACACCTTC

j_call: TRBJ2-2
d_call: NA
clone_size: many
v_call: TRBV20-1
cdr3_aa: CSARVGQAAGELFF
cdr3_nt: TGCAGTGCTAGAGTTGGTCAAGCTGCCGGGGAGCTGTTTTTT

j_call: TRBJ1-3
d_call: NA
clone_size: NA
v_call: TRBV6-1
cdr3_aa: CASSELRNSIRNTIYF
cdr3_nt: TGTGCCAGCAGTGAACTCCGGAATTCAATCAGAAACACCATATATTTT

j_call: TRBJ1-5
d_call: NA
clone_size: many
v_call: TRBV5-1
cdr3_aa: CASSLYSNQPQHF
cdr3_nt: TGCGCCAGCAGCTTGTATAGCAATCAGCCCCAGCATTTT

j_call: TRBJ2-3
d_call: NA
clone_size: NA
v_call: TRBV6-5
cdr3_aa: CASSYDNLSTDTQYF
cdr3_nt: TGTGCCAGCAGTTACGACAATTTAAGCACAGATACGCAGTATTTT